This T cell receptor (beta chain) was captured by sequencing in a study of technical replicates of blood from a few donors. Only in-frame clones appear in the TCRdb table, and some are missing; sequencing was by immunoSEQ multiplex PCR. This table has roughly 90,000 clones, 96% appearing once. Trimming took 8 bases from V and 4 from J; bases not matched to a gene: 6. Germline V CDR1 and CDR2: SNHLY, FYNNEI. The CDR3 consists of 14 residues. This receptor was identified in a human donor in good health. The sample taken for sequencing was T cells isolated from PBMCs. The chain links TRBV2 to TRBJ2-2; 8 positions agree with TRBD1. CDR3 DNA: TGTGCCAGCGCGGACAGGGTGGGCACCGGGGAGCTGTTTTTT. Protein: CASADRVGTGELFF.